A selection of T cell receptor beta chains follows, all from one sample in a study of shared clonotypes between healthy human individuals. The data were produced by immunoSEQ multiplex PCR, yet TCRdb's version contains in-frame clones alone and is incomplete. Counted here are some 2.1 million clones, 85% to 95% occurring once; the ten biggest clones make up more than 0.1%. The sample taken for sequencing was naive CD4+ T cells sorted from blood. The receptors stem from a man younger than 35 in good health. CDR3s include the opening cysteine and the closing phenylalanine or tryptophan. D genes are given only for firm matches. The size of a clone is reported for some rows only, either as once, few or many, or as a class for expanded clones.

>NA|TRBJ2-3|TRBV10-3|NA
TGTGCCATCAGTGAGTCTCAGGCCACAGATACGCAGTATTTT
CAISESQATDTQYF
>NA|TRBJ2-1|TRBV7-9|TRBD1
TGTGCCAGCAGCCCCGACAGGGGGTTATACAATGAGCAGTTCTTC
CASSPDRGLYNEQFF
>NA|TRBJ1-5|TRBV2|NA
TGTGCCAGCAGTGAATCGCGGGGGGCTGGACAGCCCCAGCATTTT
CASSESRGAGQPQHF
>NA|TRBJ1-2|TRBV10-3|NA
TGTGCCACTCAGGGGAACTATGGCTACACCTTC
CATQGNYGYTF
>NA|TRBJ2-2|TRBV27|NA
TGTGCCAGCAGTTTATCTTATCCGCGAACCATCCGCCGGCCACCAAAAAGCGCCGGGGAGCTGTTTTTT
CASSLSYPRTIRRPPKSAGELFF
>NA|TRBJ2-3|TRBV30|TRBD2
TGTGCCTGGACCCTAGGACTAGCGGGTGGGGATACGCAGTATTTT
CAWTLGLAGGDTQYF
>NA|TRBJ2-1|TRBV9|NA
TGTGCCAGCAGCGGCGGGACAGCTACCTACAATGAGCAGTTCTTC
CASSGGTATYNEQFF
>NA|TRBJ1-1|TRBV7-2|NA
TGTGCCAGCAGCCGATCTGGACTAAACACTGAAGCTTTCTTT
CASSRSGLNTEAFF
>NA|TRBJ1-3|TRBV30|NA
TGTGCCTGGAGTGAGGTCTCTGGAAACACCATATATTTT
CAWSEVSGNTIYF
>NA|TRBJ2-3|TRBV2|NA
TGTGCCAGTCGGACGAACACAGATACGCAGTATTTT
CASRTNTDTQYF
>once|TRBJ2-5|TRBV6-5|TRBD1
TGTGCCAGCAGTTACGGGACAGGGGGCCTCGAGACCCAGTACTTC
CASSYGTGGLETQYF
>NA|TRBJ2-7|TRBV10-3|TRBD2
TGTGCCAGCAGTAAACTAGCGGGAGGGGGCGAGCAGTACTTC
CASSKLAGGGEQYF
>NA|TRBJ2-2|TRBV7-9|NA
TGTGCCAGCAGCTTAGCTGCATTTCCCGGGGAGCTGTTTTTT
CASSLAAFPGELFF
>NA|TRBJ1-3|TRBV7-2|TRBD1
TGTGCCAGCAGCCCGACAGGGGCCTCTGGAAGTGGCATATATTTT
CASSPTGASGSGIYF
>NA|TRBJ1-2|TRBV11-2|NA
TGTGCCAGCAGCTTTGGTCCTAACTATGGCTACACCTTC
CASSFGPNYGYTF